This T cell receptor (beta chain) was obtained from a study of blood T cell repertoires in COVID-19. Clones were read by immunoSEQ multiplex PCR, and TCRdb kept only the in-frame ones, dropping some. The sample consists of 250,000 or so clones, 80% to 90% of them appearing once. In germline, CDR1 is MNHEY, CDR2 SVGEGT. The CDR3 length is 13 residues. J gave up 1 base and V 6 bases, and 3 bases lay outside the gene matches. The sequence derives from a woman aged 70-85 years with acute or convalescent COVID-19. The chain carries TRBV6-2 or TRBV6-3 and TRBJ2-7; 7 bases are shared with TRBD2. Sequencing was carried out using peripheral blood. The CDR3 nucleotides read TGTGCCAGCAGCTGGGGGGGTTCCTACGAGCAGTACTTC. This sequence encodes CASSWGGSYEQYF.